Below, 27 T cell receptor beta chains from the same sample are listed, as sequenced in a study of shared clonotypes between healthy human individuals. TCRdb's copy holds only in-frame clones and misses some; the assay was immunoSEQ multiplex PCR. The sample lists some 2.1 million clones; 85% to 95% were seen once. Naive CD8 cells comprised CD45RO-negative, CCR7-positively selected cells, excluding terminally differentiated effector memory CD45RA+ cells. Sequenced: naive CD8+ T cells from PBMCs. The receptors were sampled from a man aged 18 to 29 in good health. Some clones in this sample may be carry-over from other donors' samples.

About this clone: The identical CDR3 is also encoded by other nucleotide sequences in the sample. The chain links TRBV7-9 to TRBJ1-2; no reliable D call. Germline CDR1 reads SEHNR; CDR2 reads FQNEAQ (reference sequence). The CDR3 consists of 12 residues. Trimming removed 1 base at V and 6 bases at J, with 6 bases between. CDR3 sequence (DNA): TGTGCCAGCAGCTTAGTTAGGGATGGCTACACCTTC. This gives the protein CASSLVRDGYTF.

J is TRBJ2-1 and V is TRBV27; tentatively, D is TRBD1 (6 bases). Germline CDR1 and CDR2: MNHEY and SMNVEV (reference sequence). Between the trimmed V and J ends, which lost 4 bases and 10 bases, there was a span of 11 bases. The CDR3 loop spans 12 amino acids. Written as DNA, the CDR3 is TGTGCCAGCAGTTCCGTCGACAGGGAGCAGTTCTTC. It encodes CASSSVDREQFF.

The V gene is TRBV4-1, the J gene TRBJ1-4; possibly TRBD1 for D (5 bases). The V end lost 0 bases, the J end lost 10 bases, and 12 bases lay between the germline ends. This CDR3 is 14 amino acids long. Germline lookup yields CDR1 MGHRA and CDR2 YSYEKL. DNA of the CDR3: TGCGCCAGCAGCCAAGAGGGGAGGGGAGGAAAACTGTTTTTT. Translating it yields CASSQEGRGGKLFF.

The chain recombines TRBV11-2 with TRBJ2-7; D not resolved. Germline values: CDR1 SGHAT, CDR2 FQNNGV. The CDR3 is 13 residues long. V was shortened by 1 base and J by 5 bases, with 9 bases between the two germline ends. The CDR3, as DNA: TGTGCCAGCAGCTTAGGAGGTAGCAACGAGCAGTACTTC. Residues: CASSLGGSNEQYF. Full variable domain (remainder filled in from reference TRBV11-2 and TRBJ2-7): EAGVAQSPRYKIIEKRQSVAFWCNPISGHATLYWYQQILGQGPKLLIQFQNNGVVDDSQLPKDRFSAERLKGVDSTLKIQPAKLEDSAVYLCASSLGGSNEQYFGPGTRLTVT.

The DNA for the CDR3 is TGCGCCAGCAGCCCCCCTTGGGGCTACGAGCAGTACTTC. It yields the protein CASSPPWGYEQYF. V usage is TRBV10-2 and J usage is TRBJ2-7; no reliable D call. Germline V gives CDR1 WSHSY, CDR2 SAAADI. Trimming pared 6 bases from V and 3 bases from J, leaving 12 bases between. The CDR3 spans 13 residues.

The chain is built from TRBV2 and TRBJ1-3, with D possibly TRBD1 on 5 matching bases. V was pared by 3 bases and J by 3 bases, with 9 bases between. The CDR3 has 14 amino acids. Germline V gene sequence: CDR1 SNHLY, CDR2 FYNNEI. The CDR3 DNA follows: TGTGCCAGCAGTGATCGGGGCAGTGGAAACACCATATATTTT. Protein: CASSDRGSGNTIYF.

This chain links TRBV7-6 with TRBJ1-1; D is uncertain. The CDR3 contains 15 residues. Germline CDR1 is SGHVS and CDR2 is FNYEAQ. The V and J ends lost 1 base and 1 base respectively, with 10 bases between them. CDR3 in amino acids: CASSLGRVGNTEAFF. The CDR3 nucleotides read TGTGCCAGCAGCTTAGGTCGGGTCGGGAACACTGAAGCTTTCTTT.

This chain links TRBV27 with TRBJ2-1; tentatively, D is TRBD1 or TRBD2 (6 bases each). Germline V gene data show CDR1 as MNHEY and CDR2 as SMNVEV (reference sequence). Trimming removed 1 base from V and 7 bases from J, with 14 bases in between. This CDR3 region has 15 residues. This chain's CDR3 is CASSLFSGALNEQFF. The DNA of the CDR3 is TGTGCCAGCAGTTTATTCTCGGGGGCCCTTAATGAGCAGTTCTTC.

This chain links TRBV9 with TRBJ2-7; TRBD1 agrees at 12 bases. This CDR3 has 15 residues. V lost 4 bases and J lost 4; bases outside the gene matches: 6. Germline CDR1 SGDLS, CDR2 YYNGEE. The CDR3 coding sequence is TGTGCCAGCAGCCCACCGGGACAGGGGGCTTACGAGCAGTACTTC. This translates into CASSPPGQGAYEQYF.

V is TRBV7-8 and J is TRBJ1-1; the D gene is possibly TRBD1 (6 bases). Trimming stripped 1 base from V and 4 bases from J, with 13 bases between. CDR3 length: 15 residues. The germline gives CDR1 SGHVS, CDR2 FQNEAQ. CDR3 sequence (DNA): TGTGCCAGCAGCTTAGTTCCGGGGGCCGTCACTGAAGCTTTCTTT. Translating gives CASSLVPGAVTEAFF.

V usage is TRBV6-5 and J usage is TRBJ1-2, with D maybe TRBD1 (5 bases). Deletions cut 4 bases from V and 4 bases from J, with 16 bases between. Germline CDR1 MNHEY, CDR2 SVGAGI. CDR3 length: 15 amino acids. The CDR3 nucleotides read TGTGCCAGCAGTTCCCGGGCAGGGAGCCCCTATGGCTACACCTTC. The encoded protein is CASSSRAGSPYGYTF.

The chain is built from TRBV29-1 and TRBJ2-3, with 8 bases matching TRBD2. From germline, CDR1 is SQVTM and CDR2 ANQGSEA. The trim removed 6 bases at V and 7 bases at J, leaving 21 bases unmatched. The CDR3 runs to 17 residues. Here the CDR3 reads CSVPIPGLDLDRNTQYF. CDR3 DNA: TGCAGCGTCCCCATTCCGGGACTAGACTTGGATCGCAATACGCAGTATTTT.

The chain joins TRBV6-6 to TRBJ1-1; possibly TRBD1 for D (5 bases). The ends were cut back, 7 bases at V and 5 bases at J, with 14 bases in the middle. Germline lookup yields CDR1 MNHNY and CDR2 SVGAGI (reference sequence). The CDR3 length is 13 residues. This chain's CDR3 is CASTGGRGTEAFF. DNA of the CDR3: TGTGCCAGCACCGGGGGAAGGGGAACTGAAGCTTTCTTT.

The chain joins TRBV29-1 to TRBJ1-1; no firm D call. The V end was cut by 6 bases, the J end by 0 bases, with 14 bases between. Germline V gene sequence: CDR1 SQVTM, CDR2 ANQGSEA. The CDR3 covers 14 residues. CDR3 protein: CSVEWTDVNTEAFF. For the CDR3, the DNA is TGCAGCGTAGAGTGGACGGACGTGAACACTGAAGCTTTCTTT.

This sequence joins TRBV28 and TRBJ2-7; 7 nucleotides agree with TRBD1. V lost 6 bases and J lost 3; bases outside the gene matches: 5. This CDR3 region has 13 residues. Germline V gives CDR1 MDHEN, CDR2 SYDVKM. The CDR3 DNA sequence: TGTGCCAGCAGAAACTACAGGGGCTACGAGCAGTACTTC. Its protein product is CASRNYRGYEQYF.

The chain has TRBV2 and TRBJ2-7; TRBD2 aligns across 7 bases. This CDR3 region has 15 residues. V lost 7 bases, J lost 0 bases, and 9 bases stayed unmatched. Germline loops: CDR1 SNHLY, CDR2 FYNNEI. CDR3 sequence reads: CASNWAGDDSYEQYF. The CDR3 coding sequence is TGTGCCAGCAACTGGGCGGGAGACGACTCCTACGAGCAGTACTTC.

This clone occurred once. V gene TRBV27 combines with J gene TRBJ2-7, with D perhaps TRBD1 (5 bases). Germline CDR1 MNHEY, CDR2 SMNVEV (reference sequence). The CDR3 totals 14 residues. Trimming removed 2 bases from V and 5 bases from J, with 13 bases in between. CDR3 amino acids: CASSLQGPRNEQYF. The CDR3 DNA is TGTGCCAGCAGTTTACAGGGTCCTAGGAACGAGCAGTACTTC.

This sequence joins TRBV7-9 and TRBJ2-5; D ambiguous. V was clipped by 7 bases and J by 5 bases, with 29 bases between them. CDR1 is SEHNR, CDR2 FQNEAQ, per germline (reference sequence). The CDR3 loop spans 18 amino acids. CDR3 in amino acids: CASTPVPRSTFDWETQYF. CDR3 DNA sequence: TGTGCCAGCACCCCGGTTCCGCGTTCCACTTTCGATTGGGAGACCCAGTACTTC.

The chain combines TRBV29-1 with TRBJ2-3; D not resolved. Per germline, CDR1 SQVTM and CDR2 ANQGSEA. CDR3 length equals 15 residues. The ends were cut back, 3 bases at V and 0 bases at J, with 13 bases in the middle. The CDR3 reads CSVDLSGSSTDTQYF. CDR3 coding DNA: TGCAGCGTTGACCTTTCAGGTTCTAGCACAGATACGCAGTATTTT.

The chain links TRBV5-6 to TRBJ2-7; the match to TRBD1 covers 7 bases. V trimming: 4 bases; J trimming: 6 bases; junction bases outside the gene matches: 10. Per germline, CDR1 SGHDT and CDR2 YYEEEE. This CDR3 is 14 amino acids long. Here the CDR3 DNA reads TGTGCCAGCAGCGCAGGGGGAAACAGGGGCGAGCAGTACTTC. Protein product: CASSAGGNRGEQYF.

The gene calls are TRBV2 and TRBJ1-2; 9 bases line up with TRBD1. Germline V gives CDR1 SNHLY, CDR2 FYNNEI. CDR3 length: 15 residues. V was pared by 5 bases and J by 3 bases, with 7 bases of the junction left unmatched. In DNA, the CDR3 is TGTGCCAGCAGTAAGACCGGGACAGGGCACTATGGCTACACCTTC. Protein product: CASSKTGTGHYGYTF.

The chain couples TRBV28 to TRBJ2-2; 11 bases fit TRBD1. V dropped 7 bases and J dropped 7; count of bases not matched to a gene: 8. Germline values: CDR1 MDHEN, CDR2 SYDVKM. The CDR3 totals 15 residues. CDR3 bases: TGTGCCAGCACCCCGGACAGGGGGCAGGACGGGGAGCTGTTTTTT. Its translation is CASTPDRGQDGELFF. Drawing the rest from reference TRBV28 and TRBJ2-2, the complete variable domain is DVKVTQSSRYLVKRTGEKVFLECVQDMDHENMFWYRQDPGLGLRLIYFSYDVKMKEKGDIPEGYSVSREKKERFSLILESASTNQTSMYLCASTPDRGQDGELFFGEGSRLTVL.

The genes are TRBV19 and TRBJ2-1, with 7 bases fitting TRBD2. The CDR3 runs 16 residues. Germline lookup yields CDR1 LNHDA and CDR2 SQIVND (reference sequence). After removal of 3 bases from V and 3 bases from J, the junction contained 8 bases not matched to a gene. CDR3 residues: CASSITSGGIYNEQFF. CDR3 sequence (DNA): TGTGCCAGTAGTATTACTTCGGGAGGAATCTACAATGAGCAGTTCTTC. Complete variable domain (other parts from reference TRBV19 and TRBJ2-1): DGGITQSPKYLFRKEGQNVTLSCEQNLNHDAMYWYRQDPGQGLRLIYYSQIVNDFQKGDIAEGYSVSREKKESFPLTVTSAQKNPTAFYLCASSITSGGIYNEQFFGPGTRLTVL.

The rearrangement links TRBV30 to TRBJ2-7, with 14 nucleotides matching TRBD2. CDR3 length equals 19 residues. Trimming at V came to 0 bases and at J to 3 bases, leaving 13 bases not matched to a gene. The germline V gene encodes CDR1 GTSNPN and CDR2 SVGIG (reference sequence). The CDR3 is CAWSVIPGLAGEGGYEQYF. The CDR3 nucleotides read TGTGCCTGGAGTGTAATCCCGGGACTAGCGGGAGAGGGAGGCTACGAGCAGTACTTC.

This clone was observed once. The V gene is TRBV29-1, the J gene TRBJ2-7; tentative D call: TRBD2 (6 bases). This CDR3 is built from 13 residues. V lost 4 bases, J lost 2 bases, and 12 bases lay in between. In germline, CDR1 is SQVTM, CDR2 ANQGSEA. CDR3 in DNA: TGCAGCGTTGTGGGCGGGGATACCTACGAGCAGTACTTC. This encodes CSVVGGDTYEQYF.

The chain carries TRBV6-5 and TRBJ2-7; D is uncertain. The germline V and J ends were trimmed by 2 bases and 2 bases, with 7 bases remaining between them. Germline values: CDR1 MNHEY, CDR2 SVGAGI. This CDR3 is 13 amino acids long. In DNA form, the CDR3 reads TGTGCCAGCAGTTACGGCTACCCCTACGAGCAGTACTTC. Translated: CASSYGYPYEQYF.

The genes are TRBV18 and TRBJ2-1, with D possibly being TRBD1 (7 bases). Germline CDR1 and CDR2: KGHSH and LQKENI. This CDR3 contains 15 residues. Deletions cut 2 bases from V and 8 bases from J, with 16 bases between. As DNA, the CDR3 is TGTGCCAGCTCACCAAGGGAGCAGGGGGGTCATGAGCAGTTCTTC. As protein: CASSPREQGGHEQFF.